These 23 T cell receptor beta chains were sequenced from one sample in a study of OX40 agonist ivuxolimab in advanced cancers. Repertoires were generated with immunoSEQ multiplex PCR, while TCRdb's copy carries only in-frame clones and drops some. Of about 71,000 clones listed, around 80% were seen once; the top ten hold 5%. This material consisted of CD4+ or CD8+ T cells sorted from blood, taken in a trial of the OX40 agonist ivuxolimab. These receptors originate from an adult with an advanced solid tumor such as melanoma, head and neck, liver or kidney cancer.

V is TRBV2 and J is TRBJ2-2; D may be TRBD2 (7 bases). From germline, CDR1 is SNHLY and CDR2 FYNNEI. The length of the CDR3 is 13 residues. V lost 4 bases, J lost 6 bases, and 9 bases lay in between. Here the CDR3 reads CASSVRGPGELFF. The CDR3 DNA is TGTGCCAGCAGTGTGCGGGGGCCCGGGGAGCTGTTTTTT.

This rearrangement joins TRBV5-8 to TRBJ1-1; 7 positions agree with TRBD1. This CDR3 is built from 14 residues. Per the germline V gene, CDR1 is SGHTS and CDR2 is YDEGEE. After removal of 3 bases from V and 4 bases from J, the junction contained 6 bases not matched to a gene. CDR3 loop: CASSYRQGGTEAFF. DNA of the CDR3: TGTGCCAGCAGCTATCGGCAGGGGGGCACTGAAGCTTTCTTT.

The CDR3 loop is CASSLMGLAGTDTQYF. DNA for the CDR3: TGTGCCAGCAGCTTGATGGGACTAGCGGGTACAGATACGCAGTATTTT. This chain links TRBV5-6 with TRBJ2-3; 12 bases are shared with TRBD2. V lost 1 base to trimming and J lost 3 bases; unmatched junction nucleotides: 3. Germline loops: CDR1 SGHDT, CDR2 YYEEEE. The CDR3 runs 16 residues.

The rearrangement uses TRBV19 and TRBJ2-7; D unresolved. Trimming took off 5 bases at V and 0 bases at J, with 8 bases between the two ends. Germline assignment: CDR1 LNHDA and CDR2 SQIVND (reference sequence). The CDR3 is 13 residues long. This chain's CDR3 is CASSPDISYEQYF. The CDR3 DNA sequence: TGTGCCAGTAGTCCCGACATCTCCTACGAGCAGTACTTC.

The chain employs TRBV7-9 and TRBJ2-2; 14 bases are a match to TRBD2. CDR1 and CDR2 (germline): SEHNR, FQNEAQ (reference sequence). The CDR3 extends over 16 amino acids. Losses at the gene ends were 4 bases for V and 7 bases for J; bases not matched to a gene: 5. CDR3 DNA: TGTGCCAGCAGCTGGGGACTAGCGGGAGAGGTCGGGGAGCTGTTTTTT. Its translation: CASSWGLAGEVGELFF.

The chain recombines TRBV6-6 with TRBJ1-4; 9 bases agree with TRBD1. The CDR3 contains 14 residues. The germline gives CDR1 MNHNY, CDR2 SVGAGI (reference sequence). Trimming took 6 bases from V and 4 from J; bases not matched to a gene: 3. This chain's CDR3 is CASRLGQGNEKLFF. CDR3 DNA sequence: TGTGCCAGCAGACTGGGACAGGGTAATGAAAAACTGTTTTTT.

The V gene is TRBV3-1 (or the pseudogene TRBV3-2), the J gene TRBJ2-7, with D unresolved. Germline-derived CDR1 and CDR2 are LGHDT and YNNKEL (reference sequence). The CDR3 totals 9 residues. V lost 5 bases to trimming and J lost 8 bases, with 4 bases between them. The CDR3, as DNA: TGTGCCAGCAGCTCCAAGCAGTACTTC. Translation gives CASSSKQYF.

The V and J genes are TRBV11-3 and TRBJ2-2, with TRBD1 as a possible D gene (5 bases). The CDR3 totals 13 residues. Germline CDR1 SGHNT, CDR2 YENEEA. V was cut by 2 bases and J by 9 bases, with 10 bases left in between. Here the CDR3 reads CASSLRGDRELFF. The DNA of the CDR3 is TGTGCCAGCAGCTTAAGGGGCGACCGGGAGCTGTTTTTT.

This chain connects TRBV6-1 to TRBJ2-3, with 10 nucleotides matching TRBD1. The germline V gene encodes CDR1 MNHNS and CDR2 SASEGT. The V and J ends lost 4 bases and 6 bases, in that order; junction bases with no gene match: 7. The CDR3 length is 15 residues. CDR3 in amino acids: CASSGLTGGPDTQYF. In DNA form, the CDR3 reads TGTGCCAGCAGTGGATTGACAGGGGGCCCGGATACGCAGTATTTT.

This clone was seen a single time. This chain uses TRBV29-1 with TRBJ2-1, with TRBD2 matching 13 bases. V shed 4 bases and J 6 bases; nucleotides not matched to a gene: 3. The CDR3 has 14 residues. Per the germline V gene, CDR1 is SQVTM and CDR2 is ANQGSEA. The CDR3 is CSVVGTSGANEQFF. DNA for the CDR3: TGCAGCGTTGTGGGGACTAGCGGGGCCAATGAGCAGTTCTTC.

The genes are TRBV28 and TRBJ2-5; perhaps TRBD1 as D (6 bases). The CDR3 is made up of 16 amino acids. Germline V gives CDR1 MDHEN, CDR2 SYDVKM. V shed 6 bases and J shed 2 bases, with 19 bases lying between them. CDR3 sequence (DNA): TGTGCCAGCAGCTCTTACGGGACACAACCTCAAGAGACCCAGTACTTC. Protein product: CASSSYGTQPQETQYF.

This clone has more than one count but fewer than ten. The V and J genes are TRBV7-9 and TRBJ1-4; D unresolved. This CDR3 region has 13 residues. Germline CDR1 is SEHNR and CDR2 is FQNEAQ (reference sequence). Trimming stripped 1 base from V and 8 bases from J, with 8 bases between. CDR3 nucleotides: TGTGCCAGCAGCTTAGATTTTGAGGAAAAACTGTTTTTT. Translated, it gives CASSLDFEEKLFF.

The chain employs TRBV5-1 and TRBJ2-5; tentative D call: TRBD2 (6 bases). The J call may be incorrect, as the DNA end agrees better with TRBJ2-7. In germline, CDR1 is SGHRS, CDR2 YFSETQ. CDR3 length: 17 amino acids. The CDR3, as DNA: TGCGCCAGCAGCTTGGCGTTCGGTAGCGGCTTATCCTACGAGCAGTACTTC. It translates to CASSLAFGSGLSYEQYF.

Ten or more counts support this clone. This sequence joins TRBV27 and TRBJ1-1; 7 bases fit TRBD1. V shed 5 bases and J 0 bases; nucleotides not matched to a gene: 9. The CDR3 sequence is 16 residues long. Germline CDR1 MNHEY, CDR2 SMNVEV (reference sequence). The CDR3 sequence is CASSDYRGGLNTEAFF. The CDR3 coding sequence is TGTGCCAGCAGTGACTACAGGGGTGGTCTGAACACTGAAGCTTTCTTT.

The chain carries TRBV6-1 and TRBJ2-1; 7 bases are shared with TRBD2. V was clipped by 8 bases and J by 2 bases; unmatched bases: 6. This CDR3 has 14 amino acids. CDR1 and CDR2 (germline): MNHNS, SASEGT. CDR3 sequence (DNA): TGTGCCAGCCGGGAAGCGGGGACCTACAATGAGCAGTTCTTC. This codes for CASREAGTYNEQFF.

The genes are TRBV19 and TRBJ2-5; 10 bases align to TRBD1. With V trimmed by 5 bases and J by 5 bases, 11 bases remained unmatched. In germline, CDR1 is LNHDA, CDR2 SQIVND (reference sequence). This CDR3 contains 16 residues. CDR3 residues: CASSPPDRGRYETQYF. CDR3 nucleotide sequence: TGTGCCAGTAGTCCCCCGGACAGGGGGAGGTATGAGACCCAGTACTTC.

This clone has a handful of counts. The rearrangement links TRBV7-6 to TRBJ1-2, with D uncertain. The V gene's germline CDR1 is SGHVS and CDR2 FNYEAQ. The length of the CDR3 is 12 residues. Between the trimmed V and J ends, which lost 4 bases and 4 bases, there was a span of 7 bases. CDR3 sequence (DNA): TGTGCCAGCAGCTCTCGCTTCTATGGCTACACCTTC. Its translation is CASSSRFYGYTF.

This chain joins TRBV6-5 and TRBJ1-3; D not certain. The CDR3 is made up of 11 amino acids. The V gene's germline CDR1 is MNHEY and CDR2 SVGAGI. Trimming stripped 5 bases from V and 7 bases from J, with 6 bases between. CDR3 DNA: TGTGCCAGCAGTAGAGGTAACACCATATATTTT. It specifies CASSRGNTIYF.

This clone has only one observation. This sequence joins TRBV9 and TRBJ2-1; D unresolved. V was pared by 4 bases and J by 4 bases, with 15 bases between. From germline, CDR1 is SGDLS and CDR2 YYNGEE. This CDR3 has 15 amino acids. This chain's CDR3 is CASSINIQEYNEQFF. The CDR3 nucleotides read TGTGCCAGCAGCATAAACATCCAGGAGTACAATGAGCAGTTCTTC.

The rearrangement links TRBV7-9 to TRBJ2-1; 11 nucleotides match TRBD1. Germline V CDR1 and CDR2: SEHNR, FQNEAQ (reference sequence). This CDR3 is 16 amino acids long. V gave up 1 base and J gave up 6 bases; unmatched junction bases: 5. CDR3 in DNA: TGTGCCAGCAGCTTAGTTTTGGGACAGGGGGTCAATGAGCAGTTCTTC. Its protein is CASSLVLGQGVNEQFF.

In its sample, this clone was seen a few times. V gene TRBV6-1 combines with J gene TRBJ1-6, with D possibly matching TRBD1 (6 bases). Trimming cost V 5 bases and J 9 bases, with 14 bases left between them. This CDR3 comprises 14 residues. Germline CDR1 and CDR2: MNHNS and SASEGT. The CDR3 nucleotides are TGTGCCAGCAGTCGACAGGAGCTACTTTCACCCCTCCACTTT. Protein sequence: CASSRQELLSPLHF.

V and J are TRBV5-1 and TRBJ1-4; D gene unclear. V was pared by 0 bases and J by 6 bases, with 9 bases between. Germline loops: CDR1 SGHRS, CDR2 YFSETQ. CDR3 length: 14 residues. CDR3 sequence reads: CASSLGAADEKLFF. The CDR3 region has the DNA TGCGCCAGCAGCTTGGGGGCGGCGGATGAAAAACTGTTTTTT.

The V call is TRBV19, the J call TRBJ2-7; 9 bases agree with TRBD1. The CDR3 covers 14 residues. The V and J ends lost 7 bases and 1 base, in that order; junction bases with no gene match: 5. Germline V gene lookup returns CDR1 LNHDA and CDR2 SQIVND (reference sequence). CDR3 in amino acids: CASTRDRESYEQYF. The CDR3 DNA is TGTGCCAGTACCCGGGACAGGGAGTCCTACGAGCAGTACTTC. The full variable domain, rest sourced from reference TRBV19 and TRBJ2-7, is DGGITQSPKYLFRKEGQNVTLSCEQNLNHDAMYWYRQDPGQGLRLIYYSQIVNDFQKGDIAEGYSVSREKKESFPLTVTSAQKNPTAFYLCASTRDRESYEQYFGPGTRLTVT.